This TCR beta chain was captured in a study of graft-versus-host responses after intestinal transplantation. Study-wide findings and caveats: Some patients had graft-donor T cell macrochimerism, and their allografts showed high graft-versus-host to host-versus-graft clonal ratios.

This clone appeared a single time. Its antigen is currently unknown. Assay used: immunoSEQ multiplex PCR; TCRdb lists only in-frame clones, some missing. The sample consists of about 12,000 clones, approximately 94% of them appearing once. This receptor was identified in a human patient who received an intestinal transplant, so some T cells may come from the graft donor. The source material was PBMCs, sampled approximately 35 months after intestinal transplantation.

The DNA of the CDR3 is TGTGCCAGCAGCTTAGAGGGGACTAGGGCCTACGAGCAGTACTTC. It encodes CASSLEGTRAYEQYF. This chain connects TRBV7-9 to TRBJ2-7; 8 nucleotides align to TRBD2. CDR1 and CDR2 from the germline V gene are SEHNR and FQNEAQ (reference sequence). The V gene end was trimmed by 1 base and the J gene end by 2 bases; junction bases not matched to a gene: 4. This CDR3 comprises 15 residues.